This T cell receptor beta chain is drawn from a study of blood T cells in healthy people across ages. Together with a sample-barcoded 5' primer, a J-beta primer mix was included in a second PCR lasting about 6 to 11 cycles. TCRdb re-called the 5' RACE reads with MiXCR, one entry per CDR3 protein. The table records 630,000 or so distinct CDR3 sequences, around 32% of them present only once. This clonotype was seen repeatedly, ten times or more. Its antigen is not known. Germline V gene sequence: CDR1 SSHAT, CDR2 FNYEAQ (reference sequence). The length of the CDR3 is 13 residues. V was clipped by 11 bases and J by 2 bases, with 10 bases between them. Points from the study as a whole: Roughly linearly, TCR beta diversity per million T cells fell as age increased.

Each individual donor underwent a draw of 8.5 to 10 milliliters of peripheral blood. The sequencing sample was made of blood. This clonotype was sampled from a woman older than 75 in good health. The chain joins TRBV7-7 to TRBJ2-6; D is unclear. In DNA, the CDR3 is TGTGCCGCCGGGTCGGCTGGGGCCAACGTCCTGACTTTC. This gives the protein CAAGSAGANVLTF.